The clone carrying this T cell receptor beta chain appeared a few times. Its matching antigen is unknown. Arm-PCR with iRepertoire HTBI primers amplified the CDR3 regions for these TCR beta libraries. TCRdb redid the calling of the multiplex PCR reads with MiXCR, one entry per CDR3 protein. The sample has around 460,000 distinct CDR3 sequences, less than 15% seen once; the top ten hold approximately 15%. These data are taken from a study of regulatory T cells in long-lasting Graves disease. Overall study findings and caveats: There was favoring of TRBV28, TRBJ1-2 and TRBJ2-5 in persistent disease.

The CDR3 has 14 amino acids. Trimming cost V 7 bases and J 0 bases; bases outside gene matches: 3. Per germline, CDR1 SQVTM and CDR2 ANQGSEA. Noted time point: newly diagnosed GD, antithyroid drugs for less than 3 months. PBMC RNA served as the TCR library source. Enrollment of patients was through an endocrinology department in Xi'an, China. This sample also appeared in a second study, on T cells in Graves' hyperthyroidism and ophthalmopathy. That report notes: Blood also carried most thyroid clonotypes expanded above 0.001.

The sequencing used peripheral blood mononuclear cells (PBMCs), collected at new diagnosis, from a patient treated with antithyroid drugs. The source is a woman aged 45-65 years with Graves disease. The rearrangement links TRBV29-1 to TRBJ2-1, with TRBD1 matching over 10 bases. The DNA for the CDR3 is TGCAGCGCCAGGACAGGGGGCTCCTACAATGAGCAGTTCTTC. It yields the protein CSARTGGSYNEQFF.